This T cell receptor (beta chain) is from a study of cytomegalovirus exposure and HLA in healthy donors. The overall study: Researchers found that around 80% of just under 400 genotyped donors fell within the Caucasian-associated ancestry cluster.

Amplification used 60 Vbeta primers and 13 Jbeta primers. Produced via immunoSEQ multiplex PCR; TCRdb's table is partial and in-frame only. The data hold more than 85,000 clones, with about four fifths observed a single time. Germline V lookup: CDR1 SQVTM, CDR2 ANQGSEA. V was trimmed by 6 bases and J by 3 bases, leaving 14 bases between them. This CDR3 spans 14 amino acids. Sequencing was performed on PBMCs. The source is a female donor in good health and CMV-seropositive. The rearrangement joins TRBV29-1 to TRBJ1-4; D may be TRBD1 (6 bases). The CDR3 reads CSVRGGQANEKLFF. The CDR3 region has the DNA TGCAGCGTCCGCGGGGGGCAGGCTAATGAAAAACTGTTTTTT.